This TCR beta chain is drawn from a study of blood T cell repertoires in COVID-19. Turning to the study itself: Material from acute and convalescent COVID-19 was sourced from the United States, Italy and Spain. PBMCs, B-cell-depleted T cells, or T cells provided the cDNA or gDNA that made up the material.

Per the original data handling: How many nucleated cells were present was estimated from reference gene primer amplification. The data were produced by immunoSEQ multiplex PCR, yet TCRdb's version contains in-frame clones alone and is incomplete. The V and J calls and clone size are taken from that table; D and trimming were inferred from the DNA. The sample includes over 90,000 clones, about 89% seen only once; the top ten take roughly 15%. This CDR3 is built from 14 residues. Trimming removed 5 bases from V and 7 bases from J; junction bases left unmatched: 5. Germline values: CDR1 SEHNR, CDR2 FQNEAQ (reference sequence).

This clonotype originated in a human donor in a cohort sampled during active COVID-19. The chain links TRBV7-9 to TRBJ2-1, with 10 bases identical to TRBD2. The sequenced sample was peripheral blood. CDR3: CASSAGLALNEQFF. The CDR3 DNA is TGTGCCAGCAGCGCGGGACTAGCGTTGAATGAGCAGTTCTTC.